The rows below give T cell receptor beta chains drawn from one sample of a study of graft-versus-host responses after intestinal transplantation. Here immunoSEQ multiplex PCR was the method, and the copy in TCRdb shows in-frame clones only, minus some. The sample yields under 80,000 clones, around 92% seen once. The sample consisted of PBMCs, taken 98 days after intestinal transplantation. The receptors come from a human patient who received an intestinal transplant, so some T cells may come from the graft donor. CDR3s leave out the opening cysteine and the closing phenylalanine or tryptophan.

>TRBJ2-7|TRBV27
ASSFRAYSSYEQY
>TRBJ2-5|TRBV27
ASSSFPPGGHETQY
>TRBJ2-1|TRBV7-3
ASSLQDKQYNEQF
>TRBJ1-1|TRBV19
ASSIGGNTEAF
>TRBJ2-5|TRBV6-1
ATLEWGGETQY
>TRBJ2-3|TRBV19
ASRGVKTDTQY
>TRBJ2-3|TRBV25-1
ASSPGQRLADTQY
>TRBJ1-1|TRBV7-9
ASSGNTEAF
>TRBJ2-3|TRBV6-1
ASTAVRDTQY
>TRBJ1-1|TRBV5-1
ASTLRQGAGTEAF
>TRBJ1-2|TRBV4-1
ASSHTYRGPIYGYT
>TRBJ1-3|TRBV6-1
ASSVGNPLGNTIY
>TRBJ1-3|TRBV11-2
ASSSTGGSSGNTIY
>TRBJ2-5|TRBV7-2
ASSLALRGKETQY
>TRBJ2-7|TRBV6-1
ASRGSVYEQY
>TRBJ1-2|TRBV4-2
ASSHPGAPYGYT
>TRBJ1-3|TRBV6-1
ASSDAAGNTIY
>TRBJ1-2|TRBV29-1
SVLYGEPYGYT
>TRBJ2-7|TRBV5-4
ASSSGLLSYEQY
>TRBJ2-1|TRBV28
ASSFPGYNEQF
>TRBJ2-7|TRBV29-1
SARGGDYEQY
>TRBJ2-7|TRBV2
ASSGDRGSYEQY
>TRBJ2-1|TRBV9
ASSVADSYNEQF
>TRBJ2-7|TRBV5-1
ASSLRDRGVNEQY
>TRBJ1-5|TRBV6-6
ASSSLEPQH
>TRBJ2-5|TRBV10-1
ASSPIAGETQY
>TRBJ1-5|TRBV6-1
ASGGSGGQPQH
>TRBJ2-7|TRBV28
ASREPLTYEQY
>TRBJ1-2|TRBV25-1
ASSETGGAYGYT
>TRBJ1-5|TRBV23-1
ASTPQH
>TRBJ2-7|TRBV6-6
ASSQPSWD
>TRBJ2-5|TRBV7-9
ASSLAREIETQY
>TRBJ1-1|TRBV10-3
AISEVEGTEAF
>TRBJ1-2|TRBV5-1
ASSFSDRYGYT
>TRBJ2-7|TRBV6-5
ASSPFGAGRYEQY
>TRBJ2-3|TRBV4-1
ASSQVFGLARQPDTQY
>TRBJ1-5|TRBV28
ASSLSGSNQPQH
>TRBJ2-7|TRBV28
AITRLAGVDEQY
>TRBJ2-5|TRBV4-1
ASSQSAELLETQY
>TRBJ2-6|TRBV10-3
AISKGGGQGPSGANVLT
>TRBJ1-1|TRBV15
ATSVGQAPTEAF
>TRBJ1-5|TRBV28
ASSPDRGHSNQPQH
>TRBJ2-5|TRBV6-1
ASSELGTQY
>TRBJ2-7|TRBV15
ATSRGSQPYEQY
>TRBJ2-1|TRBV7-6
ASSLTSSSGGPEQF
>TRBJ2-3|TRBV7-9
ASSLALGADTQY
>-|TRBV27
ASSLDRTSGARAYNEQF
>TRBJ2-4|TRBV6-1
ASSTGPIQY
>TRBJ1-2|TRBV6-1
ASSEESRLGGYT
>TRBJ1-1|TRBV15
ATSRVAGGMGEAF
>TRBJ2-3|TRBV6-6
ASSYRGTLTDTQY
>TRBJ2-4|TRBV28
ASKRQGVGGIGAKNIQY
>TRBJ2-1|TRBV2
ASSESTDSSYNEQF
>TRBJ2-3|TRBV27
ASSLNGGGTDTQY
>TRBJ2-7|TRBV18
ASSASSTGVSYEQY
>TRBJ1-1|TRBV6-4
ASRELIHTEAF
>TRBJ1-5|TRBV6-1
ASSGTAVSNQPQH